Listed below are T cell receptor beta chains from one sample, sequenced in a study of identical twins' blood T cells. TCRdb re-called the 5' RACE reads through MiXCR, storing one row per CDR3 protein. The sample lists 350,000 to 450,000 distinct CDR3 sequences, about 28% occurring once. The sequenced sample was PBMCs. All receptors derive from a woman aged 18 to 49 in good health. The CDR3 runs from the conserved cysteine through the conserved F or W. A D gene is named only where the DNA matches it firmly. Clone size appears in some rows only: once, few, many, or a class for an expanded clone.

J gene	clone size	D gene	V gene	CDR3 protein	CDR3 DNA
TRBJ1-5	.	.	TRBV12-3/TRBV12-4	CAGSFSDNNQPQHF	TGTGCCGGCAGTTTTAGTGATAATAATCAGCCCCAGCATTTT
TRBJ1-4	few	.	TRBV18	CASSSYTTNEKLFF	TGTGCCAGCTCATCCTACACAACTAATGAAAAACTGTTTTTT
TRBJ1-2	few	.	TRBV27	CASSYSDRLNSGYTF	TGTGCCAGCAGTTACTCTGACAGACTTAACTCTGGCTACACCTTC
TRBJ1-1	.	TRBD1	TRBV5-1	CASSSRQGFTEAFF	TGCGCCAGCAGCTCAAGACAGGGGTTCACTGAAGCTTTCTTT
TRBJ2-7	.	.	TRBV6-5	CASSHRGSDEQYF	TGTGCCAGCAGTCACAGAGGTTCGGACGAGCAGTACTTC
TRBJ2-1	few	TRBD2	TRBV5-1	CASSLPSGSIVDEQFF	TGCGCCAGCAGCTTGCCGAGCGGGAGTATAGTTGATGAGCAGTTCTTC
TRBJ1-1	.	TRBD1	TRBV7-9	CASSDRVGAFF	TGTGCCAGCAGCGACAGGGTAGGAGCTTTCTTT
TRBJ1-1	.	.	TRBV12-5	CVSGLVQGAGEAFF	TGTGTTAGTGGTTTGGTACAAGGGGCTGGTGAAGCTTTCTTT
TRBJ2-1	.	.	TRBV14	CASSPTGLGGQFF	TGTGCCAGCAGCCCGACAGGACTGGGGGGGCAGTTCTTC
TRBJ1-4	few	TRBD1	TRBV7-9	CASSSPTGELFF	TGTGCCAGCAGCTCCCCGACAGGGGAACTGTTTTTT
TRBJ1-4	.	.	TRBV23-1	CASIESRGEEKLFF	TGCGCCAGCATCGAATCCCGGGGCGAGGAAAAACTGTTTTTT
TRBJ2-3	.	.	TRBV10-3	CAIDDAVPGADTQYF	TGTGCCATCGATGATGCGGTCCCCGGGGCAGATACGCAGTATTTT
TRBJ2-6	.	.	TRBV2	CATGPSGANVLTF	TGTGCCACCGGACCATCTGGGGCCAACGTCCTGACTTTC
TRBJ1-5	.	.	TRBV5-6	CASHKTDYSNQPQHF	TGTGCCAGCCATAAGACGGACTATAGCAATCAGCCCCAGCATTTT
TRBJ2-2	few	.	TRBV29-1	CSVAVIDTGELFF	TGCAGCGTTGCCGTGATCGACACCGGGGAGCTGTTTTTT
TRBJ2-1	few	.	TRBV3-1	CASSQDHALEQFF	TGTGCCAGCAGCCAAGATCATGCTCTTGAGCAGTTCTTC
TRBJ2-7	many	.	TRBV7-9	CASSSDYIYEQYF	TGTGCCAGCAGCTCCGACTACATTTACGAGCAGTACTTC
TRBJ2-3	.	TRBD2	TRBV27	CASSGTSGSTDAQYF	TGTGCCAGCAGCGGGACTAGCGGGAGCACAGATGCGCAGTATTTT
TRBJ2-2	few	.	TRBV5-6	CASSLARIQRYTGELFF	TGTGCCAGCAGCTTGGCCCGGATCCAACGATACACCGGGGAGCTGTTTTTT
TRBJ2-1	.	.	TRBV6-5	CAIRMTGTHSYNEQFF	TGTGCCATCAGAATGACCGGGACACACTCCTACAATGAGCAGTTCTTC
TRBJ1-5	many	.	TRBV6-1	CASVYSSNQPQHF	TGTGCCAGCGTTTACAGTAGCAATCAGCCCCAGCATTTT
TRBJ2-2	few	.	TRBV19	CASSKGPITGELFF	TGTGCCAGTAGTAAAGGACCTATAACCGGGGAGCTGTTTTTT
TRBJ1-1	once	.	TRBV12-3/TRBV12-4	CASSFGNTEVFF	TGTGCCAGCAGTTTCGGGAACACTGAAGTTTTCTTT
TRBJ1-2	.	.	TRBV12-3/TRBV12-4	CASNIHGGSYGYTF	TGTGCCAGCAATATCCACGGGGGTTCTTATGGCTACACCTTC
TRBJ2-1	once	TRBD2	TRBV20-1	CSALTSGSYEQFF	TGCAGTGCCTTGACTAGCGGGAGCTATGAGCAGTTCTTC
TRBJ2-3	few	.	TRBV20-1	CSARTRVGPDTQYF	TGCAGTGCTAGGACACGGGTAGGGCCGGATACGCAGTATTTT
TRBJ1-3	few	.	TRBV7-6	CASSLGLTGNTIYF	TGTGCCAGCAGCTTAGGACTGACTGGAAACACCATATATTTT
TRBJ2-2	.	.	TRBV5-6	CASSLTGLRTGELFF	TGTGCCAGCAGCCTTACAGGGTTACGGACCGGGGAGCTGTTTTTT
TRBJ2-5	.	.	TRBV7-8	CASSLKASVEETQYF	TGTGCCAGCAGCTTAAAAGCTAGCGTGGAAGAGACCCAGTACTTC
TRBJ2-3	.	.	TRBV29-1	CSVAYSTDTQYF	TGCAGCGTTGCGTACTCTACAGATACGCAGTATTTT
TRBJ2-5	many	.	TRBV25-1	CASSDYLSNRETQYF	TGTGCCAGCAGTGACTATCTTAGTAATCGGGAGACCCAGTACTTC
TRBJ2-7	once	TRBD1	TRBV19	CASSIGDSREEQYF	TGTGCCAGTAGTATAGGGGACAGTCGAGAAGAGCAGTACTTC
TRBJ2-1	.	.	TRBV2	CASTYSWGSSEQFF	TGTGCCAGCACCTATAGTTGGGGGAGTAGTGAGCAGTTCTTC
TRBJ1-2	many	.	TRBV15	CATSTPKEGLYGYTF	TGTGCCACCAGCACTCCGAAGGAGGGTTTATATGGCTACACCTTC
TRBJ1-5	.	.	TRBV2	CASRAIGTINQPQHF	TGTGCCAGCAGGGCCATCGGGACAATTAATCAGCCCCAGCATTTT
TRBJ2-1	.	TRBD2	TRBV9	CASSVGGSGDTEHFF	TGTGCCAGCAGCGTAGGCGGGAGCGGAGACACTGAGCATTTCTTC
TRBJ2-3	.	TRBD2	TRBV5-1	CASSQLAGEADTQYF	TGCGCCAGCAGCCAACTAGCGGGAGAGGCAGATACGCAGTATTTT
TRBJ1-5	.	TRBD1	TRBV7-9	CASSSGQDNQPQHF	TGTGCCAGCAGCTCAGGACAGGACAATCAGCCCCAGCATTTT
TRBJ1-1	.	.	TRBV20-1	CSARVVTGNTEAFF	TGCAGTGCTAGGGTTGTTACAGGGAACACTGAAGCTTTCTTT
TRBJ2-7	medium-sized	TRBD2	TRBV11-2	CASSLAGLYEQYF	TGTGCCAGCAGCCTAGCGGGGCTCTACGAGCAGTACTTC
TRBJ1-1	few	.	TRBV9	CASSVSKESGAHTEAFF	TGTGCCAGCAGCGTAAGTAAAGAGTCGGGAGCCCACACTGAAGCTTTCTTT
TRBJ1-1	.	TRBD1	TRBV20-1	CSANRGRNTEAFF	TGCAGTGCTAACAGGGGAAGGAACACTGAAGCTTTCTTT
TRBJ2-2	few	.	TRBV6-1	CASRLEPNTGELFF	TGTGCCAGTCGACTAGAGCCGAACACCGGGGAGCTGTTTTTT
TRBJ1-5	.	.	TRBV19	CASSWTYHSNQPQHF	TGTGCCAGTAGTTGGACGTATCATAGCAATCAGCCCCAGCATTTT
TRBJ2-1	.	.	TRBV7-2	CASSVAQGSYNEQFF	TGTGCCAGCAGCGTAGCGCAAGGTTCTTACAATGAGCAGTTCTTC
TRBJ2-2	.	TRBD2	TRBV24-1	CATSDPVAGGTGELFF	TGTGCCACCAGTGACCCCGTAGCGGGCGGGACCGGGGAGCTGTTTTTT
TRBJ2-7	few	TRBD2	TRBV19	CASKDTGRAYEQYF	TGTGCCAGTAAAGATACCGGGAGGGCCTACGAGCAGTACTTC
TRBJ2-5	.	.	TRBV7-9	CASSPMGVQETQYF	TGTGCCAGCAGCCCGATGGGGGTTCAAGAGACCCAGTACTTC
TRBJ1-2	.	.	TRBV6-6	CASSYQADGGGGCTF	TGTGCCAGCAGTTACCAGGCGGACGGGGGTGGGGGCTGCACCTTC
TRBJ2-7	.	TRBD2	TRBV25-1	CASSDSGSTYEQYF	TGTGCCAGCAGTGATAGCGGGAGTACCTACGAGCAGTACTTC
TRBJ1-6	.	.	TRBV3-1	CASSQDTNSPLHF	TGTGCCAGCAGCCAGGACACTAATTCACCCCTCCACTTT
TRBJ1-4	.	TRBD1	TRBV7-9	CASSFARQGNEKLFF	TGTGCCAGCAGTTTCGCTCGACAGGGTAATGAAAAACTGTTTTTT